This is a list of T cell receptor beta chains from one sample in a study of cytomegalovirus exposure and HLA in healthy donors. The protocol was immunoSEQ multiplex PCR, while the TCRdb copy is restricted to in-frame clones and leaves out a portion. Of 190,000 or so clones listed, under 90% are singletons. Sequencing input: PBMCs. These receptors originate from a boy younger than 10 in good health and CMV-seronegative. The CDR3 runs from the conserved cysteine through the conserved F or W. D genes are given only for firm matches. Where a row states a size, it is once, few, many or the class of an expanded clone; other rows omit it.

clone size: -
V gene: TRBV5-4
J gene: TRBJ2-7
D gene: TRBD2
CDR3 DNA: TGTGCCAGCAGCTTGGCGACTAGCCGGTACGAGCAGTACTTC
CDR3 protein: CASSLATSRYEQYF

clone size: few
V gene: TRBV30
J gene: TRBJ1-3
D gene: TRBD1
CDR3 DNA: TGTGCCTGGAGTGTACGAGGGGCGATGGGACAGGGAGCCCACACCATATATTTT
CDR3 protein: CAWSVRGAMGQGAHTIYF

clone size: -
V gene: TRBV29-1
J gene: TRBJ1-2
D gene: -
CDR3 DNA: TGCAGCGTTGATACCCGGGGGGTGCACGGCTACACCTTC
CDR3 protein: CSVDTRGVHGYTF

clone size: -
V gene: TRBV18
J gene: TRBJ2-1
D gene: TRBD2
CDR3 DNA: TGTGCCAGCTCACACCCGGGACTAGCGGGGGGTCCTAGCTCCTACAATGAGCAGTTCTTC
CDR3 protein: CASSHPGLAGGPSSYNEQFF

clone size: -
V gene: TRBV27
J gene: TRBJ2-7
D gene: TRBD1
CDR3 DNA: TGTGCCAGCAGTTTAGTAGGGACAGGAGCCTACGAGCAGTACTTC
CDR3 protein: CASSLVGTGAYEQYF

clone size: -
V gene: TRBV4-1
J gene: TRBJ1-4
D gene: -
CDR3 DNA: TGCGCCAGCAGCCAATTAGGGGTCGAAAAACTGTTTTTT
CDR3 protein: CASSQLGVEKLFF

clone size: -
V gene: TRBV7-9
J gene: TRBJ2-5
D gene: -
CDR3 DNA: TGTGCCAGCAGCCGAAATCAGGCGGAGACCCAGTACTTC
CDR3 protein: CASSRNQAETQYF

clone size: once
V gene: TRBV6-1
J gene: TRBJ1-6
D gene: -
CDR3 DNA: TGTGCCAGCAGTTCCCCGGGGTTCGATCATTCACCCCTCCATTTT
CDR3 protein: CASSSPGFDHSPLHF

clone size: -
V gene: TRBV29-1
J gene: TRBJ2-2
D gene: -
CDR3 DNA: TGCAGCGTTTCGGTCTCCGGGGAGCTGTTTTTT
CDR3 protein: CSVSVSGELFF

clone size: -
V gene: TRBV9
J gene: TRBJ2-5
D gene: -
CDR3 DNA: TGTGCCAGCAGCTCGTCACTGGGGACAAACCAAGAGACCCAGTACTTC
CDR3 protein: CASSSSLGTNQETQYF

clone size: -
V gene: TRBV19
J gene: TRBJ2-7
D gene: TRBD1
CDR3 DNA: TGTGCCAGTAGTATGCTCGGGACAGGGGGATCCTACGAGCAGTACTTC
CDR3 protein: CASSMLGTGGSYEQYF

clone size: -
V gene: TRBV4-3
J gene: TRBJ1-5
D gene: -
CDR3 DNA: TGCGCCAGCAGCCAGATAAGAGGTTCCAATCAGCCCCAGCATTTT
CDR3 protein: CASSQIRGSNQPQHF

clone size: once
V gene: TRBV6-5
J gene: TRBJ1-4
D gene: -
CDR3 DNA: TGTGCCAGCAGTCTACAGGGTGGAAATGAAAAACTGTTTTTT
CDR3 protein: CASSLQGGNEKLFF

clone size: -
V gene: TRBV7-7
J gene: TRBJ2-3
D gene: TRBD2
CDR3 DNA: TGTGCTAGCAGCTTAGGAGGTGCGGGGGGCCGCGCAGATACGCAGTATTTT
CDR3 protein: CASSLGGAGGRADTQYF

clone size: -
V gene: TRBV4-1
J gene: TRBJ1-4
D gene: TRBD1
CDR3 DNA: TGCGCCAGCAGCCAAGGATACAGGGGGCGGGAGAATGAAAAACTGTTTTTT
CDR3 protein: CASSQGYRGRENEKLFF

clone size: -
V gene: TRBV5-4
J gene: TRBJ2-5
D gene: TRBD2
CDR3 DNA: TGTGCCAGCAGCTTCCTCGGGACTAGCGGGGGTCAAGAGACCCAGTACTTC
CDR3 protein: CASSFLGTSGGQETQYF

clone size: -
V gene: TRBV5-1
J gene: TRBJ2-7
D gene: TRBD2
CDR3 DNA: TGCGCCAGCCGCGGATTGACGGGGACGGGGGGAGAGCAGTACTTC
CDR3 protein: CASRGLTGTGGEQYF

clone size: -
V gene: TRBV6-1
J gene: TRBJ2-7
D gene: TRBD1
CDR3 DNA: TGTGCCAGCAATTCTAGGGTTGGGACAGGCTACGAGCAGTACTTC
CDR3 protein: CASNSRVGTGYEQYF

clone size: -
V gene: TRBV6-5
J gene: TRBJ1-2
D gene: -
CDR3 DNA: TGTGCCAGCTCCAGGGGTAATGGCTACACCTTC
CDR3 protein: CASSRGNGYTF

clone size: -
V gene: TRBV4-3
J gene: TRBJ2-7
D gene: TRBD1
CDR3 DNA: TGCGCCAGCAGCCGACGATACGACCGGGACAGCATTTACGAGCAGTACTTC
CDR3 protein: CASSRRYDRDSIYEQYF

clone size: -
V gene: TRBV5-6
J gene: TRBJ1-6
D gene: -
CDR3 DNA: TGTGCCAGCAGCTTGCTCAGTGTAGGAGGGTCACCCCTCCACTTT
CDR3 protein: CASSLLSVGGSPLHF

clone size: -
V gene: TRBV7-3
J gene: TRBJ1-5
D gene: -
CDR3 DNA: TGTGCCAGCAGCCGGCACCCGGACAGAAGTATCAATCAGCCCCAGCATTTT
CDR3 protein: CASSRHPDRSINQPQHF

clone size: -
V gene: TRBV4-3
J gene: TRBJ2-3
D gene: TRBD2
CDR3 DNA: TGCGCCAGCAGCCAAGGGACTAGAACAGATACGCAGTATTTT
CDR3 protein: CASSQGTRTDTQYF

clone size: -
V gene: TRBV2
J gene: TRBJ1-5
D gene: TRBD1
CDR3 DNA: TGTGCCAGCAGGGGGACAGGGTGGGATCAGCCCCAGCATTTT
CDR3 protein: CASRGTGWDQPQHF

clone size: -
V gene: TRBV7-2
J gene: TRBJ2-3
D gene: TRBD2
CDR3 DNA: TGTGCCAGCAGCCCTCGGTTAGCGGGGGGACACAGCACAGATACGCAGTATTTT
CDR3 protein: CASSPRLAGGHSTDTQYF

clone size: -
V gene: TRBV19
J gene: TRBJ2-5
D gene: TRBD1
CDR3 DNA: TGTGCCAGTACCGGGACAGAAGGTTCGACCCAGTACTTC
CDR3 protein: CASTGTEGSTQYF

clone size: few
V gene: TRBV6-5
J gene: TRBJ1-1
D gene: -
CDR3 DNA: TGTGCCAGCAGACTACAGGGTTTGAACACTGAAGCTTTCTTT
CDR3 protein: CASRLQGLNTEAFF

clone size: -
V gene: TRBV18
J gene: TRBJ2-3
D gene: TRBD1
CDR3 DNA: TGTGCCAGCTCACCAGGAACAGGGGTTTGGGATACGCAGTATTTT
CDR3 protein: CASSPGTGVWDTQYF

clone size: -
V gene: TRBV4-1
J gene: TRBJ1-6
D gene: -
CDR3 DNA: TGCGCCAGCAGCCCCTTGGACAGAGGCTCCTATAATTCACCCCTCCACTTT
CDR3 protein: CASSPLDRGSYNSPLHF

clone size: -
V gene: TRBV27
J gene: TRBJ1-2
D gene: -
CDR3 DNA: TGTGCCAGCAGTCCCGGGGGTCCTTCCTATGGCTACACCTTC
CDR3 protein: CASSPGGPSYGYTF

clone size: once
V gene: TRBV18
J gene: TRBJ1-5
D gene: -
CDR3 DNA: TGTGCCAGCTCACCAGGCCGGGATCAGCCCCAGCATTTT
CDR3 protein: CASSPGRDQPQHF

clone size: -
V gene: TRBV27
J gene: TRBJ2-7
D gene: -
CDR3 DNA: TGTGCCAGCAGCCAGGACAGAACTACGGAGCAGTACTTC
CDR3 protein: CASSQDRTTEQYF

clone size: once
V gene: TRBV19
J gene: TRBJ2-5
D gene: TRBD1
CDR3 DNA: TGTGCCAGTAGTATTACCGGGACAGAACAAGAGACCCAGTACTTC
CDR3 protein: CASSITGTEQETQYF

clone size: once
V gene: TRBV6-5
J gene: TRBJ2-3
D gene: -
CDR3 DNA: TGTGCCAGCAGCCTACAGGGATCCACAGATACGCAGTATTTT
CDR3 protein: CASSLQGSTDTQYF

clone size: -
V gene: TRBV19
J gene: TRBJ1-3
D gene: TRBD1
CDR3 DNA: TGTGCCAAGAGGGGGCCGGGGTCAGGAAACACCATATATTTT
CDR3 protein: CAKRGPGSGNTIYF

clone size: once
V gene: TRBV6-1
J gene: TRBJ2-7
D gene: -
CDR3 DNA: TGTGCCAGTACGACAGCCCCTCCTAACGAGCAGTACTTC
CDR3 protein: CASTTAPPNEQYF

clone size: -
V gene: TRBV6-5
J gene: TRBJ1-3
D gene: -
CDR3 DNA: TGTGCCAGCAGCCGCGGGCCCTCTGGAAACACCATATATTTT
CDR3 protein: CASSRGPSGNTIYF

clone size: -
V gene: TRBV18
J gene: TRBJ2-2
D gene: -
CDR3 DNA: TGTGCCAGCTCGTACACTAGGAACACCGGGGAGCTGTTTTTT
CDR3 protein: CASSYTRNTGELFF

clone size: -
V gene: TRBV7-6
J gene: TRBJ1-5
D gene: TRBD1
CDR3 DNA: TGTGCCAGCAGCTTAACCGGGGGACAGGGGAATCAGCCCCAGCATTTT
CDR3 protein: CASSLTGGQGNQPQHF

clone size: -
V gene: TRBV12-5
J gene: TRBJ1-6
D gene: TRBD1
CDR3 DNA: TGTGCTGGGGGTGACAGGGACTCGAGCTCCTATAATTCACCCCTCCACTTT
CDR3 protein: CAGGDRDSSSYNSPLHF

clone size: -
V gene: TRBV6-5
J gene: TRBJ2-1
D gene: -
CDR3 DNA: TGTGCCAGCAGCACACGGAGTGAGCAGTTCTTC
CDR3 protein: CASSTRSEQFF

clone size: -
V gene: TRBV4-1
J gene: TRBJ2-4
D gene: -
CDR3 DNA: TGCGCCAGCAGCCAAGAGTATAGAACCCCGTTCGAGCTCCGTCAAAACATTCAGTACTTC
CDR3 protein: CASSQEYRTPFELRQNIQYF

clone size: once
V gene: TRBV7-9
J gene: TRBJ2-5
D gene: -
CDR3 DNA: TGTGCCAGCAGCTTATTAAGTTTTAAGGGCAGCCGAGGGGAGACCCAGTACTTC
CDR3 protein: CASSLLSFKGSRGETQYF

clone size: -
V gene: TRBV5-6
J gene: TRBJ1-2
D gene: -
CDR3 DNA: TGTGCCAGCAGCTTACCGGGACACATGATTAACTATGGCTACACCTTC
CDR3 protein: CASSLPGHMINYGYTF

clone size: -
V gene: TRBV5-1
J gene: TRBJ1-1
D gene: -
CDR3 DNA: TGCGCCAGCAGCTTGAAGGGAGGCACTGAAGCTTTCTTT
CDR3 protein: CASSLKGGTEAFF

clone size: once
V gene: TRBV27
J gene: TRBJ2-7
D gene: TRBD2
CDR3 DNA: TGTGCCAGCAGTTTATCTTCGGGGGGCTCCTACGAGCAGTACTTC
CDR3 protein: CASSLSSGGSYEQYF

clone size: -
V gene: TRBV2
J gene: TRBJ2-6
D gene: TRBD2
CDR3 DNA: TGTGCCAGCAGTCGGCTAGCGGGGGGGCCTGGGGCCAACGTCCTGACTTTC
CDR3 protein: CASSRLAGGPGANVLTF

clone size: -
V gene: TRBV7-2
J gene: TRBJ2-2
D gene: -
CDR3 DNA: TGTGCCAGCAACTTGTACAGGGCCGGGGAGCTGTTTTTT
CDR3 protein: CASNLYRAGELFF

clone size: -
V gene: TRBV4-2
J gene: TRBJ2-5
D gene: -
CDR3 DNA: TGTGCCAGCAGCGTATCCGTTCGGGCAGGGATTGCCGAGACCCAGTACTTC
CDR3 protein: CASSVSVRAGIAETQYF